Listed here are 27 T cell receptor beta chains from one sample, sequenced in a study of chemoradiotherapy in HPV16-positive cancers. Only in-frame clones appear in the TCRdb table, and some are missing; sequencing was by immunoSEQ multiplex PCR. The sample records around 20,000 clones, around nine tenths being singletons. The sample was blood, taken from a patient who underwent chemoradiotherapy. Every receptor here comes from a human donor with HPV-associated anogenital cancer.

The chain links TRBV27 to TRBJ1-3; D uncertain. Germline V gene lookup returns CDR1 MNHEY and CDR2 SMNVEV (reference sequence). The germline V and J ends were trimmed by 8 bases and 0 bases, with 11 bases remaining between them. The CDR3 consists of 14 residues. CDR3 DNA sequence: TGTGCCAGCCTAAGGCACAGCTCTGGAAACACCATATATTTT. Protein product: CASLRHSSGNTIYF.

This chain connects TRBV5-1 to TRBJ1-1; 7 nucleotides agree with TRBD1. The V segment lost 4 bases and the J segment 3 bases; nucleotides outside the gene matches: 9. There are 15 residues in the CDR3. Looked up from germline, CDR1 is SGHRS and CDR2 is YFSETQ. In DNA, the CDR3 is TGCGCCAGCAGCGGGTACAGGGGAGTGGACACTGAAGCTTTCTTT. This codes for CASSGYRGVDTEAFF.

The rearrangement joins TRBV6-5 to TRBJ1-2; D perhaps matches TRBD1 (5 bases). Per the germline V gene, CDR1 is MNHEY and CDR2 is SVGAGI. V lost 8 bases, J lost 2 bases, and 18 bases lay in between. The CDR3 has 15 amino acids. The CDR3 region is CASVNPGESNYGYTF. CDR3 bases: TGTGCCAGCGTGAATCCGGGGGAGTCAAACTATGGCTACACCTTC.

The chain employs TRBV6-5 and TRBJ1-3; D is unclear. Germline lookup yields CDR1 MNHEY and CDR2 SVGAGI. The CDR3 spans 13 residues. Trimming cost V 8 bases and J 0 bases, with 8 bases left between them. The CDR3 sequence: CASVSSSGNTIYF. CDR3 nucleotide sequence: TGTGCCAGCGTCAGTTCCTCTGGAAACACCATATATTTT.

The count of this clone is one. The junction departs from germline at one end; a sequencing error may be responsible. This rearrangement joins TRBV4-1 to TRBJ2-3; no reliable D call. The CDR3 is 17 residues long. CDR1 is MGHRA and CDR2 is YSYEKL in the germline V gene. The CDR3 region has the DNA TGCGCCAGCACCCAAGTCGATTTAGTCGTAACCAGCGATACGCAGTATTTT. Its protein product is CASTQVDLVVTSDTQYF.

This CDR3 is CASSSGDHQPQHF. DNA for the CDR3: TGTGCCAGCAGTTCAGGGGACCATCAGCCCCAGCATTTT. The chain has TRBV6-5 and TRBJ1-5; tentative D call: TRBD1 (6 bases). Germline assignment: CDR1 MNHEY and CDR2 SVGAGI. Between the trimmed V and J ends, which lost 4 bases and 5 bases, there was a span of 9 bases. This CDR3 contains 13 residues.

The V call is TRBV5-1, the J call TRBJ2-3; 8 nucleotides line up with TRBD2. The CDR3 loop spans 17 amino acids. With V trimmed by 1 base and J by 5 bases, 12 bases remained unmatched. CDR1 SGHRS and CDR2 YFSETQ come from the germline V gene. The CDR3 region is CASSLLNTGGPEDTQYF. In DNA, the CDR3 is TGCGCCAGCAGCTTGCTTAATACGGGGGGGCCTGAAGATACGCAGTATTTT. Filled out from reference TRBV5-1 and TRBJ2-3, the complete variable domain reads KAGVTQTPRYLIKTRGQQVTLSCSPISGHRSVSWYQQTPGQGLQFLFEYFSETQRNKGNFPGRFSGRQFSNSRSEMNVSTLELGDSALYLCASSLLNTGGPEDTQYFGPGTRLTVL.

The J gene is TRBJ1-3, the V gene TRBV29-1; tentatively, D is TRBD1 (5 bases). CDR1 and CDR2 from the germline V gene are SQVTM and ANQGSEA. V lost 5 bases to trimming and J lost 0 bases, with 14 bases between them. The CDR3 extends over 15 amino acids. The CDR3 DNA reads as TGCAGCGTTTTGTCGGGGGAGAGCTCTGGAAACACCATATATTTT. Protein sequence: CSVLSGESSGNTIYF.

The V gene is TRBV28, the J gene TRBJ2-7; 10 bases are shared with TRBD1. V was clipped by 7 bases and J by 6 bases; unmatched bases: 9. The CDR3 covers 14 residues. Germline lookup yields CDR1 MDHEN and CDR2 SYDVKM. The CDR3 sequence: CASNYGDRGREQYF. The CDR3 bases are TGTGCCAGCAACTATGGGGACAGGGGTCGCGAGCAGTACTTC. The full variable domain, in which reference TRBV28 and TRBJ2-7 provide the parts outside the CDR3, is DVKVTQSSRYLVKRTGEKVFLECVQDMDHENMFWYRQDPGLGLRLIYFSYDVKMKEKGDIPEGYSVSREKKERFSLILESASTNQTSMYLCASNYGDRGREQYFGPGTRLTVT.

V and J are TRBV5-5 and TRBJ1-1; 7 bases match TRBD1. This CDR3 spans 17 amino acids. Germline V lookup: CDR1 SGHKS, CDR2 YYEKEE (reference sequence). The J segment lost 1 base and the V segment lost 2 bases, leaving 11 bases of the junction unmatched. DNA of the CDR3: TGTGCCAGCAGCTTCTGGGACAGCTGGGATCGGAACACTGAAGCTTTCTTT. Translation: CASSFWDSWDRNTEAFF.

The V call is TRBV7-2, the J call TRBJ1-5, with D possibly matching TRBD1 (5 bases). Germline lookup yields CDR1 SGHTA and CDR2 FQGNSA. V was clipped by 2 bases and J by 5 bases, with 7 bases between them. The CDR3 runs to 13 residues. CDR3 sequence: CASSLLGDQPQHF. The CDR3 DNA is TGTGCCAGCAGCTTATTGGGGGATCAGCCCCAGCATTTT.

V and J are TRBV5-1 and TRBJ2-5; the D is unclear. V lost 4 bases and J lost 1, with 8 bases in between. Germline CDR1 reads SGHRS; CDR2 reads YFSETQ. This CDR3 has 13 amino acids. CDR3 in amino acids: CASSPRTQETQYF. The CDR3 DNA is TGCGCCAGCAGCCCCCGGACCCAAGAGACCCAGTACTTC.

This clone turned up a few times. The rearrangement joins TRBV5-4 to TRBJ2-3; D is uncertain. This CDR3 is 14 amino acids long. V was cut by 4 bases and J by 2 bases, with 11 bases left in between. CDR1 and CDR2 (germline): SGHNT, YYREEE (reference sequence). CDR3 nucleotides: TGTGCCAGCAGCATTCCGACAAACACAGATACGCAGTATTTT. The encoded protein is CASSIPTNTDTQYF.

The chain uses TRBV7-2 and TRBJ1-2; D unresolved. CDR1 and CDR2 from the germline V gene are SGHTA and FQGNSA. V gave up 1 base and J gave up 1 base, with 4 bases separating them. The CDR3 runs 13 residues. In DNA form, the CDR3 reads TGTGCCAGCAGCTTAGACAGTAACTATGGCTACACCTTC. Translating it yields CASSLDSNYGYTF.

The CDR3 reads CASSTDRANTEAFF. CDR3 bases: TGTGCCAGCAGTACGGACAGGGCGAACACTGAAGCTTTCTTT. The chain couples TRBV2 to TRBJ1-1; 8 bases match TRBD1. In germline, CDR1 is SNHLY, CDR2 FYNNEI. V lost 5 bases, J lost 1 base, and 3 bases stayed unmatched. CDR3 length: 14 amino acids.

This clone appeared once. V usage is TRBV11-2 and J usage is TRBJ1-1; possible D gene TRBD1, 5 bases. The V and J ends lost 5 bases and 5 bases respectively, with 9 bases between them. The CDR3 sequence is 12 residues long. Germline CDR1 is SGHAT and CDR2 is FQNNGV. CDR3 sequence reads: CASSPRGTEAFF. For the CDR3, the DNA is TGTGCCAGCAGCCCACGGGGGACTGAAGCTTTCTTT. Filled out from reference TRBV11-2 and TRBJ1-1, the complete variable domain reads EAGVAQSPRYKIIEKRQSVAFWCNPISGHATLYWYQQILGQGPKLLIQFQNNGVVDDSQLPKDRFSAERLKGVDSTLKIQPAKLEDSAVYLCASSPRGTEAFFGQGTRLTVV.

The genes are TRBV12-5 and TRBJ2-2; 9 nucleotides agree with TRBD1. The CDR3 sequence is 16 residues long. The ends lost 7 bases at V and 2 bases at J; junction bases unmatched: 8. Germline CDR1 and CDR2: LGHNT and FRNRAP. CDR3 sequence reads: CASELDRGINTGELFF. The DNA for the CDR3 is TGTGCTAGTGAACTGGACAGGGGAATCAACACCGGGGAGCTGTTTTTT.

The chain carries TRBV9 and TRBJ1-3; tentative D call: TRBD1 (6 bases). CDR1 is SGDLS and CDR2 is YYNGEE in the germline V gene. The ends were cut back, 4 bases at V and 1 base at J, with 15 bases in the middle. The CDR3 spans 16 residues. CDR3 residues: CASSFGQSLSGNTIYF. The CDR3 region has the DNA TGTGCCAGCAGCTTCGGACAGAGCTTATCTGGAAACACCATATATTTT.

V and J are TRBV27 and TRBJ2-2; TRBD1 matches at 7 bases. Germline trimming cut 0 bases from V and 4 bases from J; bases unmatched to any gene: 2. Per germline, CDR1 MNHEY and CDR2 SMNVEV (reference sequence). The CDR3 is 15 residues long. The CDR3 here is CASSLSGGGTGELFF. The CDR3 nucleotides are TGTGCCAGCAGTTTATCAGGGGGCGGCACCGGGGAGCTGTTTTTT.

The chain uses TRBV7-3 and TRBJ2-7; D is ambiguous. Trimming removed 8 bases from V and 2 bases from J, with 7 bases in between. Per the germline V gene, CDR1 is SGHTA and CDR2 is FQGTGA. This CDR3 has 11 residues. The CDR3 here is CASSVPYEQYV. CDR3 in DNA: TGTGCCAGCTCTGTCCCCTACGAGCAGTACGTC.

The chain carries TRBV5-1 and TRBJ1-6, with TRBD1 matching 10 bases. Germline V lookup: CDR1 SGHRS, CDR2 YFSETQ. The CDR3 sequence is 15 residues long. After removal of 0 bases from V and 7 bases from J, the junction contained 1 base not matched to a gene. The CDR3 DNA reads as TGCGCCAGCAGCTTGGGGGGACAGGGGAATTCACCCCTCCACTTT. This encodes CASSLGGQGNSPLHF.

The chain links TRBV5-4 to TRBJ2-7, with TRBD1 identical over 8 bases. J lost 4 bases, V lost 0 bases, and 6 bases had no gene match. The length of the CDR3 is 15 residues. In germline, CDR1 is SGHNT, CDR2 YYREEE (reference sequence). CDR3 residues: CASSLAGGASYEQYF. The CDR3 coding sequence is TGTGCCAGCAGCTTGGCAGGGGGCGCTTCTTACGAGCAGTACTTC.

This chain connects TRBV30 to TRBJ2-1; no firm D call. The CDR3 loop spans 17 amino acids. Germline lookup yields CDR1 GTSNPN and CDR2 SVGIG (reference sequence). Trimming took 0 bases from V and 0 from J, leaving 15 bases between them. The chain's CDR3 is CAWSVRYLNLSYNEQFF. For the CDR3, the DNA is TGTGCCTGGAGTGTACGCTATCTTAATCTCTCCTACAATGAGCAGTTCTTC. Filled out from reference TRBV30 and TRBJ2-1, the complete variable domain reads SQTIHQWPATLVQPVGSPLSLECTVEGTSNPNLYWYRQAAGRGLQLLFYSVGIGQISSEVPQNLSASRPQDRQFILSSKKLLLSDSGFYLCAWSVRYLNLSYNEQFFGPGTRLTVL.

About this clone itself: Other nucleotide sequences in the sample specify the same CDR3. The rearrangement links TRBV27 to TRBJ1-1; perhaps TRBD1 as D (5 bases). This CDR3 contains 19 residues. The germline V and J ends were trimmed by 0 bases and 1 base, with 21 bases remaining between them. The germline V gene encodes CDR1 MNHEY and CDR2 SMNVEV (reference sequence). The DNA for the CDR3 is TGTGCCAGCAGTTTATCTTTATTAGGGGACGTAAGGCGGAACACTGAAGCTTTCTTT. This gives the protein CASSLSLLGDVRRNTEAFF.

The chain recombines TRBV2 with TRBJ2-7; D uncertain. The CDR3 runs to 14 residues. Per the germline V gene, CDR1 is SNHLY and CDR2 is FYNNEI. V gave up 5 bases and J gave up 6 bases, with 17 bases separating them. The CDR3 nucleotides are TGTGCCAGCAGTTCTATAGGTGCGAGGACCGAGCAGTACGTC. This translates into CASSSIGARTEQYV.

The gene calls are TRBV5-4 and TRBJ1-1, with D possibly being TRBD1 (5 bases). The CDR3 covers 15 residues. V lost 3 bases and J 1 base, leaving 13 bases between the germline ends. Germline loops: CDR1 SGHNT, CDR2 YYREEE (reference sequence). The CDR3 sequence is CASSSRDLGNTEAFF. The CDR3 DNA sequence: TGTGCCAGCAGCTCCCGGGACCTCGGGAACACTGAAGCTTTCTTT.

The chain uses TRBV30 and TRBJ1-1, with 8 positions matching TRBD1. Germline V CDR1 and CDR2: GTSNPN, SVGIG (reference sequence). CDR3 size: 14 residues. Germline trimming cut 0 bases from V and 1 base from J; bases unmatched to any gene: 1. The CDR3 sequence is CAWSVDRGNTEAFF. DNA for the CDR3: TGTGCCTGGAGTGTAGACAGGGGGAACACTGAAGCTTTCTTT.